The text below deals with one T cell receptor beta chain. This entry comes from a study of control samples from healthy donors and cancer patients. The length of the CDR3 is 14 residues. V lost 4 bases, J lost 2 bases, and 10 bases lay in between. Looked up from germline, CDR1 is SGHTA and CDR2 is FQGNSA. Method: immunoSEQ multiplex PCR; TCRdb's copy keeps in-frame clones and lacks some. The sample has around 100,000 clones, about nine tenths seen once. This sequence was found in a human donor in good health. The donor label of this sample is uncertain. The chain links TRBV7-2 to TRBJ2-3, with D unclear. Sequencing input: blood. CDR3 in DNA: TGTGCCAGCAGCTCGATACGAACCACAGATACGCAGTATTTT. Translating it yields CASSSIRTTDTQYF.